The T cell receptor beta chain described here comes from a study of cytomegalovirus exposure and HLA in healthy donors. PCR employed 60 Vbeta and 13 Jbeta primers. Assay used: immunoSEQ multiplex PCR; TCRdb lists only in-frame clones, some missing. The data hold 130,000 to 150,000 clones, with about two thirds observed a single time. The germline V gene encodes CDR1 SGDLS and CDR2 YYNGEE. The CDR3 totals 16 residues. With 4 bases clipped from V and 0 bases from J, the junction kept 6 bases outside the gene matches. The source material was PBMCs. The genes are TRBV9 and TRBJ2-2, with 7 bases that match TRBD2. The sequence was obtained from a man aged 35-49 years in good health and CMV-seronegative. The CDR3, as DNA: TGTGCCAGCAGCCAGCGGGGACTACCGAACACCGGGGAGCTGTTTTTT. Translating it yields CASSQRGLPNTGELFF.